The 8 T cell receptor beta chains reported below all come from one sample, sequenced in a study of shared clonotypes between healthy human individuals (dated by TCRdb to the early 2020s). The library was made by the immunoSEQ multiplex PCR assay. TCRdb provides this immuneACCESS table in a form limited to in-frame rearrangements. Some clones are lacking; in checked studies, under half of them reflect an unresolved V gene, and why the rest are absent is not known. The sample includes about 380,000 clones, with 96% observed a single time. Of the sample, 0.32% falls within the top ten clones. The sequenced sample consisted of memory CD8+ T cells sorted from blood. What the cell subset or site label conveys for this sample: CD45RO+ cells pooled with CCR7-negative TemRA cells. The receptor source for this set is a man aged 30-40 years in good health.

The chain recombines TRBV28 with TRBJ1-2, with TRBD1 matching 11 bases. V lost 6 bases and J lost 4; bases outside the gene matches: 7. Germline V CDR1 and CDR2: MDHEN, SYDVKM. There are 15 residues in the CDR3. CDR3 amino acids: CASSSTGTGGYGYTF. DNA for the CDR3: TGTGCCAGCAGCTCGACCGGGACAGGGGGCTATGGCTACACCTTC.

The table lists this clone with a count of one. The rearrangement links TRBV7-9 to TRBJ2-3; 7 bases line up with TRBD2. Looked up from germline, CDR1 is SEHNR and CDR2 is FQNEAQ (reference sequence). Unmatched junction bases numbered 13, after V lost 5 bases and J lost 2 bases. The CDR3 totals 17 residues. CDR3 sequence reads: CASSLGGLGGLTDTQYF. CDR3 in DNA: TGTGCCAGCAGCCTGGGAGGGCTCGGGGGTCTCACAGATACGCAGTATTTT.

The chain employs TRBV4-1 and TRBJ2-2; 10 nucleotides line up with TRBD2. The CDR3 sequence is 15 residues long. Losses at the gene ends were 4 bases for V and 1 base for J; bases not matched to a gene: 0. Germline CDR1 is MGHRA and CDR2 is YSYEKL. CDR3 region: CASSRTSGNTGELFF. The CDR3 nucleotides read TGCGCCAGCAGCCGGACTAGCGGGAACACCGGGGAGCTGTTTTTT.

The chain is built from TRBV5-4 and TRBJ2-7, with 13 bases aligning to TRBD2. CDR1 and CDR2 from the germline V gene are SGHNT and YYREEE (reference sequence). CDR3 length: 15 residues. The V segment lost 4 bases and the J segment 4 bases; nucleotides outside the gene matches: 5. CDR3 DNA sequence: TGTGCCAGCAGCCGACCGGGACTAGCGGGGTACGAGCAGTACTTC. This encodes CASSRPGLAGYEQYF.

This chain joins TRBV21-1 and TRBJ2-2. TRBV21-1 is a pseudogene locus. The CDR3 totals 17 residues. CDR3 sequence (DNA): TGTGCCAGCAGCGAAATCCACGGAACGGGCCACACCGGGGAGCTGTTTTTT. It is translated as CASSEIHGTGHTGELFF.

The chain couples TRBV2 to TRBJ2-4; D may be TRBD1 or TRBD2 (5 bases each). The germline V gene encodes CDR1 SNHLY and CDR2 FYNNEI. Trimming took 3 bases from V and 0 from J, leaving 6 bases between them. The CDR3 consists of 14 residues. CDR3 in amino acids: CASSEGEAKNIQYF. The CDR3 region has the DNA TGTGCCAGCAGTGAGGGGGAAGCCAAAAACATTCAGTACTTC.

The chain couples TRBV5-1 to TRBJ2-3, with 9 bases aligning to TRBD1. The CDR3 loop spans 14 amino acids. Trimming removed 3 bases from V and 1 base from J; junction bases left unmatched: 0. Germline V gives CDR1 SGHRS, CDR2 YFSETQ. The CDR3 sequence is CASSWTGGTDTQYF. The CDR3 DNA reads TGCGCCAGCAGCTGGACAGGGGGCACAGATACGCAGTATTTT.

DNA for the CDR3: TGCGCCAGCAGCCCGGACAGAACCCCCTACAATGAGCAGTTCTTC. Amino acid sequence: CASSPDRTPYNEQFF. The J gene is TRBJ2-1, the V gene TRBV5-1, with D possibly TRBD1 on 6 matching bases. Trimming took 4 bases from V and 2 from J, leaving 13 bases between them. The CDR3 contains 15 residues. Germline CDR1 is SGHRS and CDR2 is YFSETQ.